This TCR beta chain originates from a study of control samples from healthy donors and cancer patients. The CDR3 totals 14 residues. Germline trimming cut 3 bases from V and 7 bases from J; bases unmatched to any gene: 4. Per the germline V gene, CDR1 is KGHDR and CDR2 is SFDVKD. Some clones are missing from TCRdb's copy, which holds only in-frame ones; the method was immunoSEQ multiplex PCR. The table has fewer than 95,000 clones, around four fifths seen once. This TCR derives from a man aged 30-40 years in good health. The specimen sequenced was blood. The rearrangement joins TRBV24-1 to TRBJ1-2; 10 positions agree with TRBD1. The CDR3 is CATSDGDRGFGYTF. In DNA, the CDR3 is TGTGCCACCAGTGATGGGGACAGGGGTTTTGGCTACACCTTC.